This T cell receptor (beta chain) was obtained from a study of T-cell memory formation after mild COVID-19 (dated by TCRdb to about 2021). For the wider study: TCR sequence clusters from the two donors were largely donor specific. Two young, previously healthy adult volunteers made up the cohort, one male and one female. Longitudinal TCRalpha and TCRbeta repertoire sequencing tracked T-cell clones expanding and contracting after mild COVID-19 in two donors. General findings and caveats noted by the study authors: Some responding clones were detected in pre-infection memory, which suggested that pre-existing cross-reactive memory T cells had joined the SARS-CoV-2 response. Only two mild cases were covered by the study, and larger cohorts that include severe cases with pre-infection samples were considered necessary. Whether the second-wave clones peaking on day 37 were SARS-CoV-2 specific was not confirmed. Contracting CD4+ clones appeared mostly in the CM and EM memory subsets, whereas CD8+ clones were enriched in EMRA. Clones that contracted from day 15 to 85 showed balanced CD4/CD8 phenotypes, whereas a second wave of clones that expanded from day 15 to 37 leaned towards CD4+.

This clonotype turned up a few times. What this receptor recognizes is not known. Within one base of it there is no much larger clone, and no base qualities were kept. Ficoll-Paque density gradient centrifugation was the method used to isolate PBMCs. TCRdb lists the instrument as Illumina NovaSeq 6000. cDNA libraries for TCRalpha and TCRbeta were prepared by 5'RACE using constant-segment primers, with sample barcodes and unique molecular identifiers added. RNA was extracted from every sample with Trizol reagent. Amplification of the libraries took two PCR steps, and the second step added a second sample barcode plus Illumina TruSeq adapters. The libraries were sequenced on an Illumina NovaSeq using 2 x 150 bp paired-end reads. Per the authors' processing: With migec v1.2.7, reads were demultiplexed and then collapsed into UMI-guided consensus sequences. Using mixcr v2.1.11, UMI consensuses were aligned to TRA and TRB V and J templates and then assembled into clonotypes. Clonotypes were classified as expanded or contracted when called significant by both edgeR and NoisET, with noise models trained on biological replicates. edgeR calls used a false discovery rate-adjusted p below 0.01 and a log2 fold-change threshold of 1. As an exploratory analysis of dynamics, max-normalized trajectories of the 1000 most abundant clonotypes were examined by PCA with hierarchical clustering. Each responding clone was given a CD4 or CD8 phenotype based on the CD4+ and CD8+ repertoires, which had been sequenced separately. Through fastp at Q25 and MiXCR, TCRdb rebuilt clones from the public reads, retaining in-frame beta chains. For every CDR3 protein sequence, its rows merge into one entry that carries the most common genes and DNA. The V and J calls reflect TCRdb's pipeline rather than the authors' work. The sample contains a few hundred thousand distinct CDR3 sequences, over 15% of them found a single time. The top ten constitute roughly 21% of the sample.

The CDR3 covers 14 residues, taking in both the cysteine and the phenylalanine. The sequence is cut down to CDR3 DNA, 42 bases in frame from base 1. V gives up 0 bases and J gives up 1 base, and the segment between their germline ends measures 6 bases. CDR1 and CDR2, per the germline V gene, are LGHNA and YSLEER. The sample comprised PBMCs or a T cell subset sorted from them (not recorded which). This chain is built from TRBV4-3 and TRBJ2-5, with the D gene too uncertain to name. The TCR originated in a young man who had mild COVID-19 (a few samples of this study predate the infection). The sample titles of this study are shuffled in the database, so cell type and time point are left out; the donor was told from shared clones. The CDR3: CASSQEVVQETQYF. The nucleotides read TGCGCCAGCAGCCAAGAAGTGGTCCAAGAGACCCAGTACTTC.